This TCR beta chain appears in the sequencing data of a study of cytomegalovirus exposure and HLA in healthy donors. The PCR was carried out with 60 Vbeta primers and 13 Jbeta primers. Data came from immunoSEQ multiplex PCR; TCRdb stores just in-frame clones and leaves some out. In the table there are about 86,000 clones, roughly 80% of which are singletons. CDR1 and CDR2 from the germline V gene are SGDLS and YYNGEE. The V segment lost 4 bases and the J segment 4 bases; nucleotides outside the gene matches: 10. The CDR3 is 16 residues long. The chain has TRBV9 and TRBJ2-1; the match to TRBD2 covers 8 bases. The sequenced sample consisted of PBMCs. The sequence derives from a woman aged 45-65 years in good health and CMV-seropositive. CDR3 region: CASSTSGLAVYNEQFF. As DNA, the CDR3 is TGTGCCAGCAGCACGAGTGGACTAGCCGTATACAATGAGCAGTTCTTC.